Below, one T cell receptor (beta chain) is given with its context. TCRdb reprocessed the RT-PCR reads with MiXCR, giving one entry per CDR3 protein. The sample shows hundreds of thousands of distinct CDR3 sequences, about 14% of them seen only once. Germline V gives CDR1 MDHEN, CDR2 SYDVKM. V was trimmed by 6 bases and J by 7 bases, leaving 16 bases between them. CDR3 length equals 14 residues. Sample: memory CD4+ T cells from blood. The chain uses TRBV28 and TRBJ1-5, with D hard to call. The clonotype was recovered from a female donor in good health, serving as a healthy control. DNA for the CDR3: TGTGCCAGCAGCCGTAAATTGGCAGGCCAGCCCCAGCATTTT. Translated, it gives CASSRKLAGQPQHF.